Below, 2 T cell receptor beta chains from the same sample are listed, as sequenced in a study of blood T cell repertoires in COVID-19. Sequencing was performed with immunoSEQ multiplex PCR; in TCRdb, only in-frame clones are kept and a portion is missing. The sample lists 50,000 to 65,000 clones; about four fifths were seen once. Sequencing used peripheral blood. The origin of the receptors is an older woman with acute or convalescent COVID-19.

Here the CDR3 reads CASSLSGGAYNEQFF. The CDR3 bases are TGTGCCAGCAGCCTCAGCGGGGGGGCCTACAATGAGCAGTTCTTC. The chain couples TRBV5-6 to TRBJ2-1, with 10 bases identical to TRBD2. V was pared by 4 bases and J by 2 bases, with 3 bases of the junction left unmatched. This CDR3 has 15 amino acids. Germline V gene sequence: CDR1 SGHDT, CDR2 YYEEEE. The variable domain in full, completed from reference TRBV5-6 and TRBJ2-1, reads DAGVTQSPTHLIKTRGQQVTLRCSPKSGHDTVSWYQQALGQGPQFIFQYYEEEERQRGNFPDRFSGHQFPNYSSELNVNALLLGDSALYLCASSLSGGAYNEQFFGPGTRLTVL.

With respect to this clone: One end of the junction does not line up with germline, which may come from a read error. V and J are TRBV5-4 and TRBJ1-1, with 8 positions matching TRBD1. Germline V gene data show CDR1 as SGHNT and CDR2 as YYREEE (reference sequence). This CDR3 is built from 13 residues. The CDR3 nucleotides are TGTGCCAGCACCTTGACAGGGGACCCTGAAGCTTTCTTT. This codes for CASTLTGDPEAFF.